Presented here are 18 T cell receptor beta chains from one specimen sequenced in a study of spatial heterogeneity in lung cancer. Study-wide results and caveats: For expanded intratumoral alpha and beta TCRs, counts tracked tumor mutation counts.

Via MiXCR, TCRdb re-called the 5' RACE reads, giving one row per CDR3 protein. The sample holds 20,000 to 25,000 distinct CDR3 sequences, over 4% seen once. The antigens these receptors bind are not known. Time point described: sample taken at primary tumor resection. The material was lung tumor tissue, obtained at surgery. The receptors come from a male donor with early-stage non-small cell lung cancer.

This clonotype has a handful of counts. The chain employs TRBV7-3 and TRBJ1-2; D is perhaps TRBD1 (5 bases). The germline V gene has CDR1 SGHTA and CDR2 FQGTGA. Between the trimmed V and J ends, which lost 3 bases and 8 bases, there was a span of 13 bases. The CDR3 is 13 amino acids. In nucleotides, the CDR3 is TGTGCCAGCAGCTTGGGAGGGAGGGACGGCTACACCTTC. This translates into CASSLGGRDGYTF.

Ten or more counts support this clonotype. The genes are TRBV19 and TRBJ1-1, with 7 bases fitting TRBD1. CDR3 size: 14 residues. Germline V gene sequence: CDR1 LNHDA, CDR2 SQIVND (reference sequence). Unmatched junction bases numbered 6, after V lost 7 bases and J lost 1 base. The CDR3 protein is CASKDRERNTEAFF. The CDR3 DNA follows: TGTGCCAGTAAAGACAGGGAGAGGAACACTGAAGCTTTCTTT. The variable domain in full, with the rest retrieved from reference TRBV19 and TRBJ1-1, is DGGITQSPKYLFRKEGQNVTLSCEQNLNHDAMYWYRQDPGQGLRLIYYSQIVNDFQKGDIAEGYSVSREKKESFPLTVTSAQKNPTAFYLCASKDRERNTEAFFGQGTRLTVV.

This clonotype showed up many times. The genes are TRBV7-2 and TRBJ1-4; 7 positions match TRBD1. Germline assignment: CDR1 SGHTA and CDR2 FQGNSA. With 6 bases clipped from V and 13 bases from J, the junction kept 8 bases outside the gene matches. The CDR3 loop spans 12 amino acids. The CDR3 loop is CASRRTAGGLFF. The CDR3 nucleotides read TGTGCCAGCAGAAGAACCGCAGGGGGACTGTTTTTT.

This clonotype was seen only a few times. The chain uses TRBV5-1 and TRBJ2-1; maybe TRBD2 (6 bases). The CDR3 totals 15 residues. With 6 bases removed from V and 1 base from J, the gap between germline ends came to 14 bases. Germline CDR1 reads SGHRS; CDR2 reads YFSETQ. The CDR3 DNA follows: TGCGCCAGCAATCGGGCGGGGACTTCCTACAATGAGCAGTTCTTC. The encoded protein is CASNRAGTSYNEQFF.

This clonotype showed up many times. The chain is built from TRBV5-1 and TRBJ2-3, with D unresolved. Looked up from germline, CDR1 is SGHRS and CDR2 is YFSETQ. The CDR3 is made up of 14 amino acids. The V end lost 1 base, the J end lost 0 bases, and 6 bases lay between the germline ends. The CDR3 sequence: CASSLSPSTDTQYF. The CDR3 coding sequence is TGCGCCAGCAGCTTGAGTCCCAGCACAGATACGCAGTATTTT.

This clonotype was picked up many times. V gene TRBV7-9 combines with J gene TRBJ1-5; no firm D call. Trimming stripped 3 bases from V and 3 bases from J, with 12 bases between. Germline V gives CDR1 SEHNR, CDR2 FQNEAQ (reference sequence). This CDR3 is built from 15 residues. CDR3 sequence: CASSLRPKDNQPQHF. The CDR3 DNA reads TGTGCCAGCAGCTTGCGGCCGAAAGACAATCAGCCCCAGCATTTT.

This clonotype was seen many times. The gene calls are TRBV29-1 and TRBJ2-1; 13 bases map to TRBD2. CDR1 is SQVTM, CDR2 ANQGSEA, per germline. J lost 7 bases, V lost 1 base, and 10 bases had no gene match. The CDR3 has 17 residues. CDR3 nucleotide sequence: TGCAGCGTTGAAGGGTTGGGGACTAGCGGGGTTTTTAATGAGCAGTTCTTC. It specifies CSVEGLGTSGVFNEQFF.

V and J are TRBV7-2 and TRBJ1-6; 9 bases agree with TRBD1. This CDR3 has 16 residues. J gave up 7 bases and V 2 bases, and 6 bases lay outside the gene matches. CDR1 is SGHTA, CDR2 FQGNSA, per germline. The CDR3 loop is CASSLTPGQGNSPLHF. Here the CDR3 DNA reads TGTGCCAGCAGCTTAACTCCGGGACAGGGAAATTCACCCCTCCACTTT.

This clonotype was counted at least ten times. J is TRBJ2-7 and V is TRBV18; maybe TRBD1 (6 bases). Germline loops: CDR1 KGHSH, CDR2 LQKENI. The CDR3 loop spans 16 amino acids. V dropped 1 base and J dropped 0 bases, with 13 bases sitting between them. CDR3 sequence: CASSPRVGGDSYEQYF. DNA of the CDR3: TGTGCCAGCTCACCACGAGTAGGGGGAGACTCCTACGAGCAGTACTTC. Full variable domain (missing parts from reference TRBV18 and TRBJ2-7): NAGVMQNPRHLVRRRGQEARLRCSPMKGHSHVYWYRQLPEEGLKFMVYLQKENIIDESGMPKERFSAEFPKEGPSILRIQQVVRGDSAAYFCASSPRVGGDSYEQYFGPGTRLTVT.

The J gene is TRBJ1-5, the V gene TRBV2; 7 nucleotides line up with TRBD1. CDR3 length equals 15 residues. V dropped 5 bases and J dropped 4; count of bases not matched to a gene: 8. The germline V gene encodes CDR1 SNHLY and CDR2 FYNNEI. Written as DNA, the CDR3 is TGTGCCAGCAGTTCTATGGGACAGAGAAATCAGCCCCAGCATTTT. It yields the protein CASSSMGQRNQPQHF. Looking up the rest from reference TRBV2 and TRBJ1-5 gives the full variable domain: EPEVTQTPSHQVTQMGQEVILRCVPISNHLYFYWYRQILGQKVEFLVSFYNNEISEKSEIFDDQFSVERPDGSNFTLKIRSTKLEDSAMYFCASSSMGQRNQPQHFGDGTRLSIL.

This clonotype was counted many times. This rearrangement joins TRBV10-3 to TRBJ2-7; TRBD2 aligns across 9 bases. The CDR3 runs to 13 residues. Germline V gene data show CDR1 as ENHRY and CDR2 as SYGVKD. The trim removed 4 bases at V and 5 bases at J, leaving 3 bases unmatched. The CDR3 region has the DNA TGTGCCATCAGTGTAGCGGGAGAGGACGAGCAGTACTTC. Translation: CAISVAGEDEQYF.

This clonotype occurred many times. The chain employs TRBV5-4 and TRBJ2-7; the D is unclear. V lost 2 bases, J lost 6 bases, and 9 bases lay in between. Per germline, CDR1 SGHNT and CDR2 YYREEE (reference sequence). CDR3 length equals 12 residues. CDR3 residues: CASSFARGEQYF. CDR3 nucleotide sequence: TGTGCCAGCAGCTTTGCTAGAGGCGAGCAGTACTTC.

By frequency in the sample, this clonotype is medium-sized. The V gene is TRBV19, the J gene TRBJ2-3; 7 bases agree with TRBD2. The CDR3 totals 15 residues. V was pared by 3 bases and J by 2 bases, with 5 bases of the junction left unmatched. Germline assignment: CDR1 LNHDA and CDR2 SQIVND (reference sequence). The CDR3 DNA is TGTGCCAGTAGTATCTGGGCGGGAGTCACAGATACGCAGTATTTT. Translating gives CASSIWAGVTDTQYF.

This clonotype was counted a few times. V usage is TRBV6-2 or TRBV6-3 and J usage is TRBJ2-3; D call uncertain. CDR3 length equals 14 residues. CDR1 is MNHEY, CDR2 SVGEGT, per germline. V was clipped by 0 bases and J by 3 bases, with 7 bases between them. The CDR3 protein is CASSYSDWTDTQYF. CDR3 sequence (DNA): TGTGCCAGCAGTTACTCCGACTGGACAGATACGCAGTATTTT.

The V gene is TRBV20-1, the J gene TRBJ2-2, with 10 positions matching TRBD1. The junction had 6 bases not matched to a gene; V was cut back by 1 base and J by 4 bases. CDR3 length: 16 amino acids. CDR1 is DFQATT and CDR2 is SNEGSKA in the germline V gene (reference sequence). The CDR3 reads CSARAGTGDGTGELFF. CDR3 nucleotide sequence: TGCAGTGCTAGAGCCGGGACAGGGGATGGCACCGGGGAGCTGTTTTTT.

At least ten counts were recorded for this clonotype. The chain carries TRBV28 and TRBJ2-7, with TRBD1 matching over 8 bases. CDR3 length: 13 amino acids. CDR1 is MDHEN and CDR2 is SYDVKM in the germline V gene. V was pared by 6 bases and J by 6 bases, with 7 bases of the junction left unmatched. The CDR3 DNA reads TGTGCCAGCAGAGGCAGGGGGCGTTTCGAGCAGTACTTC. The encoded protein is CASRGRGRFEQYF. Variable domain in full (rest from reference TRBV28 and TRBJ2-7): DVKVTQSSRYLVKRTGEKVFLECVQDMDHENMFWYRQDPGLGLRLIYFSYDVKMKEKGDIPEGYSVSREKKERFSLILESASTNQTSMYLCASRGRGRFEQYFGPGTRLTVT.

At least ten counts were recorded for this clonotype. This chain joins TRBV5-1 and TRBJ2-5, with D hard to call. V was clipped by 2 bases and J by 7 bases, with 6 bases between them. This CDR3 region has 11 residues. Germline CDR1 SGHRS, CDR2 YFSETQ. As DNA, the CDR3 is TGCGCCAGCAGCTTCTCAGGGACCCAGTACTTC. As protein: CASSFSGTQYF.

This clonotype was recorded many times. The gene calls are TRBV3-1 and TRBJ2-4; D unclear. The germline V and J ends were trimmed by 4 bases and 6 bases, with 13 bases remaining between them. There are 14 residues in the CDR3. Germline V CDR1 and CDR2: LGHDT, YNNKEL (reference sequence). The CDR3: CASSPSASSNIQYF. DNA of the CDR3: TGTGCCAGCAGCCCTAGTGCCAGTTCAAACATTCAGTACTTC.